The clone carrying this T cell receptor beta chain was seen only once. What it binds is not known. The source material, RNA transcripts, was used to amplify TCR beta CDR3 regions. An initial round of RT-PCR targeting the TCR CDR3 relied on the HTBI primer set. TCRdb redid the calling of the multiplex PCR reads with MiXCR, one entry per CDR3 protein. The sample has hundreds of thousands of distinct CDR3 sequences, roughly 50% seen once. The sample comes from a study of T cells in Graves' hyperthyroidism and ophthalmopathy. Notes on the study in general: Most thyroid clonotypes with frequency above 0.001 were detected in blood.

CDR1 and CDR2 from the germline V gene are LNHNV and YYDKDF (reference sequence). CDR3 length equals 13 residues. The chain joins TRBV15 to TRBJ2-7; D gene unclear. The J call may be mistaken, given a closer DNA end match to TRBJ2-1. The TCR originated in a woman between 18 and 30 years old with Graves' hyperthyroidism. The sequencing sample was made of peripheral blood or thyroid tissue (not recorded which). DNA for the CDR3: TGTGCCACCAGCAGAGATCGTTTGAGTGAGCAGTTCTTC. Translating gives CATSRDRLSEQFF.